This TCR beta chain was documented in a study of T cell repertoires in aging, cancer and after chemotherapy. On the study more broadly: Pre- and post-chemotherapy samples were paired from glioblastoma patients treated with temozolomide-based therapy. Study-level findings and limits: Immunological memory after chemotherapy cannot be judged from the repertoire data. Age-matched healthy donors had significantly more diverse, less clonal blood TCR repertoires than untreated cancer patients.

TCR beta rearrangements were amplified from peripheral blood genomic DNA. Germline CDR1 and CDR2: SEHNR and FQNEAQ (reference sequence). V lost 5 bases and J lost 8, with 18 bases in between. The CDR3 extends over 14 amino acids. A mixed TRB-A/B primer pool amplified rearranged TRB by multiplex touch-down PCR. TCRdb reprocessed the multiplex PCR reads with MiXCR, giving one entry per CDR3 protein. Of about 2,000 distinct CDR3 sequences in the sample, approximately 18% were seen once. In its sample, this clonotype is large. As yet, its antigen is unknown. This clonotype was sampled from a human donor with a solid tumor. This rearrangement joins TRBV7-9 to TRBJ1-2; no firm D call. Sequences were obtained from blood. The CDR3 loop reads CASSLTTPAWGYTF. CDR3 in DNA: TGTGCCAGCAGCCTTACGACACCGGCCTGGGGCTACACCTTC.